This T cell receptor (beta chain) was retrieved from a study of blood T cell repertoires in COVID-19. Looking at the study overall: Researchers got acute and convalescent COVID-19 samples from the United States, Italy and Spain. T cells, B-cell-depleted T cells, or PBMCs provided the cDNA or gDNA that served as material.

This clone was recorded only once. J lost 6 bases, V lost 4 bases, and 4 bases had no gene match. The CDR3 covers 14 residues. Per germline, CDR1 LGHDT and CDR2 YNNKEL (reference sequence). Source study methods: Estimation of nucleated cell counts relied on the amplification of reference gene primers. Here immunoSEQ multiplex PCR was the method, and the copy in TCRdb shows in-frame clones only, minus some. The DNA gave D and trimming, while V, J and clone size come from that table. The repertoire holds 79,000 or so clones, with about 88% as singletons. This TCR was recovered from a human donor in a cohort sampled during active COVID-19. The sample consisted of peripheral blood. This chain links TRBV3-1 (or the pseudogene TRBV3-2) with TRBJ1-3, with 9 nucleotides matching TRBD1. CDR3 nucleotides: TGTGCCAGCAGCCGGGGACAGGGAGAAAACACCATATATTTT. The encoded protein is CASSRGQGENTIYF.